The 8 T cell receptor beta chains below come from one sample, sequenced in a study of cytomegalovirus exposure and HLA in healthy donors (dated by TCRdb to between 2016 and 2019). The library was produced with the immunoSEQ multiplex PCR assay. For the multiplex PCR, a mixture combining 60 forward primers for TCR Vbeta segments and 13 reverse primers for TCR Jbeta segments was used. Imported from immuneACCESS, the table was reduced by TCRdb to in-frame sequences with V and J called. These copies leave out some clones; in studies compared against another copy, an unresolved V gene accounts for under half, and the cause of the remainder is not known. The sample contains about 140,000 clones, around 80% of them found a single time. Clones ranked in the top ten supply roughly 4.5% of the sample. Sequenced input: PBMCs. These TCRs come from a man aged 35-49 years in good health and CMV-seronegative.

The CDR3 sequence: CASSLALIAGGTDTQYF. The DNA for the CDR3 is TGCGCCAGCAGCTTGGCCTTGATAGCGGGGGGTACAGATACGCAGTATTTT. This chain connects TRBV5-1 to TRBJ2-3; 10 bases agree with TRBD2. The junction had 7 bases not matched to a gene; V was cut back by 0 bases and J by 3 bases. In germline, CDR1 is SGHRS, CDR2 YFSETQ. The length of the CDR3 is 17 residues.

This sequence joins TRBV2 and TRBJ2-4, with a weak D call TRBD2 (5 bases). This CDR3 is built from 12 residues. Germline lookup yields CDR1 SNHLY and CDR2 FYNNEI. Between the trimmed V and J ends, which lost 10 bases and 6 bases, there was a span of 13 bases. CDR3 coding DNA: TGTGCCACAGCCGCGGGCCCAAACATTCAGTACTTC. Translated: CATAAGPNIQYF.

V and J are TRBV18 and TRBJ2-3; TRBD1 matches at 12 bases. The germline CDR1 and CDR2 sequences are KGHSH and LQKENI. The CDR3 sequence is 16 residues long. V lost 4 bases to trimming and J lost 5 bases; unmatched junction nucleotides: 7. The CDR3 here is CASSQPGQGAGDTQYF. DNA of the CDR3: TGTGCCAGCTCACAACCGGGACAGGGGGCGGGAGATACGCAGTATTTT.

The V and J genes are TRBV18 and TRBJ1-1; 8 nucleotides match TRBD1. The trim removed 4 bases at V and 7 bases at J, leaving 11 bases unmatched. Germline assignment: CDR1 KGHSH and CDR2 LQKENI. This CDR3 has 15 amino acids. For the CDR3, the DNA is TGTGCCAGCTCACAGAGCGGCGGACAGGGTTTTGAAGCTTTCTTT. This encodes CASSQSGGQGFEAFF.

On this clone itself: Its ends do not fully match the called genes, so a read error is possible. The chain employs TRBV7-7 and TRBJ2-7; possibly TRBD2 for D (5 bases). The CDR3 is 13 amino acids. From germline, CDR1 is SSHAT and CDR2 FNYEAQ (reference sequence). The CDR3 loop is CASSVGVAYEQYF. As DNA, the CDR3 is TGTGCTAGCAGCGTCGGGGTGGCCTACGAGCAGTACTTC.

CDR3 region: CASSLGQGGTEAFF. In DNA, the CDR3 is TGTGCCAGCAGCTTAGGCCAGGGGGGCACTGAAGCTTTCTTT. The rearrangement uses TRBV13 and TRBJ1-1, with 7 bases aligning to TRBD1. V lost 0 bases and J lost 4; bases outside the gene matches: 2. The CDR3 totals 14 residues. The germline gives CDR1 PRHDT, CDR2 FYEKMQ (reference sequence).

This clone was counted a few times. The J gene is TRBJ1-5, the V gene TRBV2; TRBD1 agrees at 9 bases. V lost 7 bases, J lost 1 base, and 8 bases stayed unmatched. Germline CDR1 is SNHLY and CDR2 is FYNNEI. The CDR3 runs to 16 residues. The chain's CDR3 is CASIPGQGRSNQPQHF. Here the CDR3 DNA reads TGTGCCAGCATACCCGGACAGGGGAGAAGCAATCAGCCCCAGCATTTT.

CDR3 nucleotide sequence: TGTGCCAGCAGCGGGGACAGGGGGCGCGGAGTGAGCAATCAGCCCCAGCATTTT. Amino acids: CASSGDRGRGVSNQPQHF. V is TRBV9 and J is TRBJ1-5, with 12 bases fitting TRBD1. With 3 bases clipped from V and 1 base from J, the junction kept 8 bases outside the gene matches. Germline V gives CDR1 SGDLS, CDR2 YYNGEE. The CDR3 covers 18 residues.